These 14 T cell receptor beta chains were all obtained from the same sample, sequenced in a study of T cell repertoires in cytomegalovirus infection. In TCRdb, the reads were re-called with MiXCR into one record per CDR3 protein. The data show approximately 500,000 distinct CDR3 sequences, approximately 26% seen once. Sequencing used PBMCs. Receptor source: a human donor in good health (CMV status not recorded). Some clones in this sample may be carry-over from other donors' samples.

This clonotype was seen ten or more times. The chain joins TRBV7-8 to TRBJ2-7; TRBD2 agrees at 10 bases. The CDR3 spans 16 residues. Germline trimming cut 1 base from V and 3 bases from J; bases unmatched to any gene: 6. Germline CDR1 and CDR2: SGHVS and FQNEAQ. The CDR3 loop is CASSLDRTSGFYEQYF. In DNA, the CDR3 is TGTGCCAGCAGCTTAGATCGGACTAGCGGATTCTACGAGCAGTACTTC.

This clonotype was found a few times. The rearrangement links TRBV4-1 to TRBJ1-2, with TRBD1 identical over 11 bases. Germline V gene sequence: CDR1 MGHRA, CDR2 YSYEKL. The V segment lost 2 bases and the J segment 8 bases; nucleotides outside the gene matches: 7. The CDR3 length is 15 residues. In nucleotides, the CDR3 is TGCGCCAGCAGCCAACCTGGACAGGGGGCGAGAGGCTACACCTTC. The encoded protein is CASSQPGQGARGYTF.

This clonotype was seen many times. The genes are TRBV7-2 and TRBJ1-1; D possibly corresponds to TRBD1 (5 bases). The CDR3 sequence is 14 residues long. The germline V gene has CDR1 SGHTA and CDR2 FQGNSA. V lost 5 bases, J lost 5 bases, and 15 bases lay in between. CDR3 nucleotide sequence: TGTGCCAGCAGCCCTCCCAGGGTACAGACTGAAGCTTTCTTT. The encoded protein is CASSPPRVQTEAFF. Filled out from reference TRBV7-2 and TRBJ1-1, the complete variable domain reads GAGVSQSPSNKVTEKGKDVELRCDPISGHTALYWYRQSLGQGLEFLIYFQGNSAPDKSGLPSDRFSAERTGGSVSTLTIQRTQQEDSAVYLCASSPPRVQTEAFFGQGTRLTVV.

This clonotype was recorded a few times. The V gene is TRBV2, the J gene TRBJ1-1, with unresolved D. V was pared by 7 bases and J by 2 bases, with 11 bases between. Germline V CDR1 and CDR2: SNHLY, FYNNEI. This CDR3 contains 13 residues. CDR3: CASNAGRNTEAFF. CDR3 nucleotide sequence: TGTGCCAGCAATGCAGGAAGAAACACTGAAGCTTTCTTT.

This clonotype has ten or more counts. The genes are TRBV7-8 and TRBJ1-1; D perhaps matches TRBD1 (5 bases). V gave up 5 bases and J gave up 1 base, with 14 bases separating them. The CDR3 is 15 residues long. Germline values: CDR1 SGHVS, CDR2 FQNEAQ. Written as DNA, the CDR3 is TGTGCCAGCAGCGCGTTCCCACAGGCGAACACTGAAGCTTTCTTT. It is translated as CASSAFPQANTEAFF.

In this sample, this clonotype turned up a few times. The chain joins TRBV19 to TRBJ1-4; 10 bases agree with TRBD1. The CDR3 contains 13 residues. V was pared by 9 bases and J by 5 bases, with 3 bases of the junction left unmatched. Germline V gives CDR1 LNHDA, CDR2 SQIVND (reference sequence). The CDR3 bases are TGTGCCAGCCGGACAGGGGGAAATGAAAAACTGTTTTTT. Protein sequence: CASRTGGNEKLFF.

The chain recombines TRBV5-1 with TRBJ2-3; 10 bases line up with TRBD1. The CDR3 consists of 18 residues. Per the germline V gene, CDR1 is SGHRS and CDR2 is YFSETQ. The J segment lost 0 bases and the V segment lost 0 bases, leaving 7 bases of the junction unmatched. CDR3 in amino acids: CASSLGQGASTSTDTQYF. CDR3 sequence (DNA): TGCGCCAGCAGCTTGGGACAGGGGGCTTCGACTAGCACAGATACGCAGTATTTT.

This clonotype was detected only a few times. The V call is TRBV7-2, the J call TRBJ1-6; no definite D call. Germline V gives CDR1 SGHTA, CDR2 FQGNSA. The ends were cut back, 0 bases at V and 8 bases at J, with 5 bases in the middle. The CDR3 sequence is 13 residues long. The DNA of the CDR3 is TGTGCCAGCAGCTTAGCCACAGATTCACCCCTCCACTTT. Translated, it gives CASSLATDSPLHF.

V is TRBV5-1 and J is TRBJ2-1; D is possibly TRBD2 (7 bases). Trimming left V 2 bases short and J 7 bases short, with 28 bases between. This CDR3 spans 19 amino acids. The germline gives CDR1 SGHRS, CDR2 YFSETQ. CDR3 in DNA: TGCGCCAGCAGCTTCCTCCGGCTTGTCGGGGGGCTCCTACTTAATGAGCAGTTCTTC. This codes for CASSFLRLVGGLLLNEQFF.

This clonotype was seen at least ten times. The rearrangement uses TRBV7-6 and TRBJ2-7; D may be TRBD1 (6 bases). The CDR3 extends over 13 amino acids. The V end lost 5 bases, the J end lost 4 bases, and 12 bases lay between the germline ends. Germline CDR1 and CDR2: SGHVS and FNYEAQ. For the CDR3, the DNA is TGTGCCAGCAGCCCCGACAGGCCTTACGAGCAGTACTTC. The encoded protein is CASSPDRPYEQYF.

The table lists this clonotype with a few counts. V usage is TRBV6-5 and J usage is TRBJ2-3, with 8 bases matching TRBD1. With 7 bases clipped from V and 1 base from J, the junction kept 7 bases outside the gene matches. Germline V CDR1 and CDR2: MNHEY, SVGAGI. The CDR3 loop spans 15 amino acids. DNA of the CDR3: TGTGCCAGCACTCTTACAGGGGGACGCACAGATACGCAGTATTTT. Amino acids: CASTLTGGRTDTQYF.

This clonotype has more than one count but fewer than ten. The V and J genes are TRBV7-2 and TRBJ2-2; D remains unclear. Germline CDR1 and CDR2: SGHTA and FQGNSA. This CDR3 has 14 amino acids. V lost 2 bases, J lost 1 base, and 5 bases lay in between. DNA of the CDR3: TGTGCCAGCAGCTTATCTATGAACACCGGGGAGCTGTTTTTT. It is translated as CASSLSMNTGELFF.

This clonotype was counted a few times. The DNA of the CDR3 is TGTGCCAGCAGTCTCCCGGGACGTATCGAAAAACTGTTTTTT. Protein product: CASSLPGRIEKLFF. The V call is TRBV12-3 or TRBV12-4, the J call TRBJ1-4; D is perhaps TRBD1 (5 bases). The V gene lost 5 bases and the J gene lost 8 bases, with 15 bases spanning the gap. This CDR3 contains 14 residues.

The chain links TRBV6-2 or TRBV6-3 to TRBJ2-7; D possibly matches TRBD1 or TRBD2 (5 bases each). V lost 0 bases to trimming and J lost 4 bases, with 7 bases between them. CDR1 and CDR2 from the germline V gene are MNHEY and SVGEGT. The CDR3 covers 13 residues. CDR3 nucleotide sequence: TGTGCCAGCAGTTACTCGGGGGTATACGAGCAGTACGTC. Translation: CASSYSGVYEQYV.